Below, 9 T cell receptor beta chains from the same sample are listed, as sequenced in a study of T-cell reconstitution after alpha-beta-depleted transplantation in children. Preparation of the TCRbeta library used unique molecular identifiers. TCRdb processed the PCR reads anew with MiXCR; each CDR3 protein has one entry. The sample has more than 200,000 distinct CDR3 sequences; under 30% are singletons. The sequencing here drew on PBMCs, taken before TCRalphabeta/CD19-depleted stem cell transplant. The source is a girl aged 2 to 9 with Fanconi anemia, due to receive a stem cell transplant.

This clonotype was seen at least ten times. This chain links TRBV9 with TRBJ2-3; the D is unclear. Deletions cut 0 bases from V and 1 base from J, with 9 bases between. Germline V CDR1 and CDR2: SGDLS, YYNGEE. The CDR3 is 15 amino acids. CDR3 bases: TGTGCCAGCAGCGTAGGAGCGTGGGGCACAGATACGCAGTATTTT. It specifies CASSVGAWGTDTQYF.

Ten or more counts support this clonotype. V and J are TRBV20-1 and TRBJ2-5; tentative D call: TRBD2 (5 bases). With 2 bases removed from V and 5 bases from J, the gap between germline ends came to 12 bases. This CDR3 comprises 13 residues. Germline CDR1 is DFQATT and CDR2 is SNEGSKA (reference sequence). CDR3 DNA: TGCAGTGCTAGATTGAGGGATTTGGAGACCCAGTACTTC. Protein sequence: CSARLRDLETQYF.

This clonotype has ten or more counts. As DNA, the CDR3 is TGTGCCAGCAGCCATGAAGAGGGCTGGAACACAGATACGCAGTATTTT. It specifies CASSHEEGWNTDTQYF. The chain combines TRBV7-3 with TRBJ2-3, with D maybe TRBD2 (5 bases). There are 16 residues in the CDR3. Trimming stripped 5 bases from V and 2 bases from J, with 17 bases between. The germline gives CDR1 SGHTA, CDR2 FQGTGA.

Only a few counts were recorded for this clonotype. One end of the junction fails to match germline, which may point to a read error. V gene TRBV6-2 or TRBV6-3 combines with J gene TRBJ1-1, with D unresolved. CDR3 length: 16 residues. Germline V lookup: CDR1 MNHEY, CDR2 SVGEGT. This chain's CDR3 is CASSYSGYSPNTEAFF. CDR3 nucleotide sequence: TGTGCCAGCAGCTACTCGGGATACTCCCCGAACACTGAAGCTTTCTTT.

The rearrangement uses TRBV20-1 and TRBJ2-3; a possible D gene is TRBD1 (6 bases). In germline, CDR1 is DFQATT, CDR2 SNEGSKA (reference sequence). CDR3 length: 17 amino acids. The germline V and J ends were trimmed by 1 base and 4 bases, with 21 bases remaining between them. The CDR3 loop reads CSARGLYRVYDSDTQYF. The CDR3 bases are TGCAGTGCTAGAGGTTTGTACAGGGTTTACGATTCAGATACGCAGTATTTT.

The chain couples TRBV10-1 to TRBJ1-5; maybe TRBD1 (6 bases). The CDR3 is 14 amino acids. From germline, CDR1 is WNHNN and CDR2 SYGVQD (reference sequence). Trimming took 2 bases from V and 5 from J, leaving 10 bases between them. CDR3 bases: TGCGCCAGCAGTGAGGGGGGGCCGGATCAGCCCCAGCATTTT. It codes for CASSEGGPDQPQHF.

This clonotype was picked up many times. The rearrangement uses TRBV29-1 and TRBJ1-1, with D maybe TRBD1 (5 bases). CDR1 and CDR2 (germline): SQVTM, ANQGSEA. This CDR3 is 12 amino acids long. V was trimmed by 8 bases and J by 3 bases, leaving 13 bases between them. CDR3 residues: CSIRQLYTEAFF. In DNA, the CDR3 is TGCAGCATCCGACAGCTTTACACTGAAGCTTTCTTT.

This clonotype was detected many times. The V call is TRBV12-3 or TRBV12-4, the J call TRBJ2-1; D not resolved. The CDR3 sequence is 14 residues long. V lost 2 bases and J 6 bases, leaving 11 bases between the germline ends. The CDR3 loop reads CASSLTDSSNEQFF. CDR3 DNA sequence: TGTGCCAGCAGTTTAACAGACTCGTCCAATGAGCAGTTCTTC.

This chain connects TRBV2 to TRBJ2-2; TRBD1 matches at 8 bases. V lost 6 bases to trimming and J lost 4 bases; unmatched junction nucleotides: 7. The CDR3 consists of 15 residues. In germline, CDR1 is SNHLY, CDR2 FYNNEI. The CDR3 is CASSTRQGSTGELFF. CDR3 nucleotides: TGTGCCAGCAGCACCAGACAGGGGTCCACCGGGGAGCTGTTTTTT.